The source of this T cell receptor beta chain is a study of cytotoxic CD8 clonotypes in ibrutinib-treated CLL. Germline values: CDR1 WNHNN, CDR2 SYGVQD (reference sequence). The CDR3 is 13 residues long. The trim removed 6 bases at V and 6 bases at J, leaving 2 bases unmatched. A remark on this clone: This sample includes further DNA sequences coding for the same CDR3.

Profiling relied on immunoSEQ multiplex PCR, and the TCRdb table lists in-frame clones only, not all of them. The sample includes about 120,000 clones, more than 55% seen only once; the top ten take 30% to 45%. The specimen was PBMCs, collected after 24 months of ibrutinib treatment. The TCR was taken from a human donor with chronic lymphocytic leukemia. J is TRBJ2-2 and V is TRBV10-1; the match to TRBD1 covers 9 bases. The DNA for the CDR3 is TGCGCCAGCAGAGGACAGGGGCCCGGGGAGCTGTTTTTT. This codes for CASRGQGPGELFF.